Following are 18 T cell receptor beta chains from one sample sequenced in a study of beta chain features in type 1 diabetes. The investigators reverse transcribed all of the isolated RNA, so they sequenced expressed TCRB transcripts. Libraries were prepared by immunoSEQ multiplex PCR; TCRdb keeps only in-frame clonotypes and omits some of them. In the table there are 860,000 or so clones, roughly 16% of which are singletons. The sample taken for sequencing was naive CD4+ T cells from blood. The source is a woman under 30 in good health.

The chain has TRBV7-3 and TRBJ1-1; D may be TRBD1 (6 bases). This CDR3 is 14 amino acids long. The V end lost 4 bases, the J end lost 3 bases, and 12 bases lay between the germline ends. CDR1 is SGHTA and CDR2 is FQGTGA in the germline V gene. This chain's CDR3 is CASSSSGVDTEAFF. CDR3 sequence (DNA): TGTGCCAGCAGCTCCTCAGGGGTGGACACTGAAGCTTTCTTT. Based on the CDR3 plus reference TRBV7-3 and TRBJ1-1, the full variable domain is GAGVSQTPSNKVTEKGKYVELRCDPISGHTALYWYRQSLGQGPEFLIYFQGTGAADDSGLPNDRFFAVRPEGSVSTLKIQRTERGDSAVYLCASSSSGVDTEAFFGQGTRLTVV.

This clone was detected only a few times. This rearrangement joins TRBV28 to TRBJ2-5, with TRBD1 as a possible D gene (6 bases). Per the germline V gene, CDR1 is MDHEN and CDR2 is SYDVKM. Trimming shortened V by 3 bases and J by 0 bases, and 11 bases separated the two germline ends. The length of the CDR3 is 15 residues. The CDR3 DNA reads as TGTGCCAGCAGTTTGAGAGGGGGATACCAAGAGACCCAGTACTTC. Translated, it gives CASSLRGGYQETQYF.

The table lists this clone with a few counts. The chain links TRBV21-1 to TRBJ2-1; the D call TRBD2 from the table was never checked on the DNA. TRBV21-1 is a documented pseudogene. The CDR3 has 16 amino acids. The CDR3 nucleotides read TGTGCCAGCAGCAAAGTCGCCCTCCGAGAAATCCATGAGCAGTTCTTC. Translation gives CASSKVALREIHEQFF.

The chain uses TRBV18 and TRBJ2-1; D not certain. Germline CDR1 is KGHSH and CDR2 is LQKENI. V lost 2 bases and J 10 bases, leaving 9 bases between the germline ends. The length of the CDR3 is 12 residues. CDR3 region: CASSPGHYEQFF. DNA for the CDR3: TGTGCCAGCTCACCAGGGCACTACGAGCAGTTCTTC.

Regarding this clone: A read error may account for a junction end that differs from germline. The chain has TRBV7-7 and TRBJ1-2, with TRBD1 matching 8 bases. The CDR3 spans 17 residues. Germline CDR1 and CDR2: SSHAT and FNYEAQ (reference sequence). In DNA form, the CDR3 reads TGTGCTAGCAGCTGGGGCGCTGACAGGGGCCTAGACTATGGCTACACCTTC. Translation gives CASSWGADRGLDYGYTF.

This clone turned up a few times. The J gene is TRBJ1-4, the V gene TRBV7-2; 9 nucleotides align to TRBD1. After removal of 6 bases from V and 4 bases from J, the junction contained 9 bases not matched to a gene. There are 16 residues in the CDR3. Germline V lookup: CDR1 SGHTA, CDR2 FQGNSA. CDR3 region: CASRPTGGYGNEKLFF. Written as DNA, the CDR3 is TGTGCCAGCAGACCGACAGGGGGGTACGGTAATGAAAAACTGTTTTTT.

The chain recombines TRBV18 with TRBJ2-1; 8 positions match TRBD2. The germline V gene has CDR1 KGHSH and CDR2 LQKENI. The junction had 14 bases not matched to a gene; V was cut back by 3 bases and J by 7 bases. This CDR3 contains 17 residues. CDR3 bases: TGTGCCAGCTCACCCGTCATAAGCACCCGGGGGGGAAATGAGCAGTTCTTC. Translation gives CASSPVISTRGGNEQFF.

The chain couples TRBV6-5 to TRBJ2-3; D possibly matches TRBD1 or TRBD2 (6 bases each). V lost 6 bases, J lost 5 bases, and 18 bases lay in between. Germline CDR1 MNHEY, CDR2 SVGAGI. This CDR3 is 15 amino acids long. This CDR3 is CASRLQGGGIDTQYF. The CDR3 DNA reads TGTGCCAGCAGACTACAGGGTGGCGGGATAGATACGCAGTATTTT.

This chain connects TRBV28 to TRBJ2-1; D is unresolved. Germline values: CDR1 MDHEN, CDR2 SYDVKM. The V gene lost 5 bases and the J gene lost 6 bases, with 11 bases spanning the gap. The CDR3 is 13 residues long. CDR3 DNA sequence: TGTGCCAGCAGTACCTACTCTCGCAATGAGCAGTTCTTC. This gives the protein CASSTYSRNEQFF. The full variable domain, with the rest looked up from reference TRBV28 and TRBJ2-1, is DVKVTQSSRYLVKRTGEKVFLECVQDMDHENMFWYRQDPGLGLRLIYFSYDVKMKEKGDIPEGYSVSREKKERFSLILESASTNQTSMYLCASSTYSRNEQFFGPGTRLTVL.

The CDR3, as DNA: TGTGCCAGCTCACTGGGACAGAAAGGCGGGGAGCTGTTTTTT. This gives the protein CASSLGQKGGELFF. The chain couples TRBV18 to TRBJ2-2; 7 bases are a match to TRBD1. CDR1 and CDR2 from the germline V gene are KGHSH and LQKENI. This CDR3 spans 14 amino acids. V dropped 4 bases and J dropped 7; count of bases not matched to a gene: 6.

This clone was detected a few times. CDR3: CASSQAWEGNIQYF. CDR3 nucleotides: TGTGCCAGCAGCCAAGCATGGGAGGGAAACATTCAGTACTTC. The chain links TRBV4-2 to TRBJ2-4; 7 positions agree with TRBD2. This CDR3 is built from 14 residues. Germline loops: CDR1 LGHNA, CDR2 YNFKEQ. Germline trimming cut 1 base from V and 6 bases from J; bases unmatched to any gene: 3.

V usage is TRBV4-1 and J usage is TRBJ2-5, with 12 bases matching TRBD2. Germline lookup yields CDR1 MGHRA and CDR2 YSYEKL. This CDR3 contains 16 residues. Unmatched junction bases numbered 4, after V lost 1 base and J lost 4 bases. The CDR3 nucleotides read TGCGCCAGCAGCCAAGTACTAGCGGGAGGTGGAGAGACCCAGTACTTC. It encodes CASSQVLAGGGETQYF.

The chain has TRBV27 and TRBJ2-3; the match to TRBD2 covers 7 bases. J gave up 4 bases and V 5 bases, and 6 bases lay outside the gene matches. CDR3 length: 14 residues. Germline V gives CDR1 MNHEY, CDR2 SMNVEV (reference sequence). CDR3: CASSLTSRPDTQYF. CDR3 bases: TGTGCCAGCAGTCTGACTAGCCGTCCAGATACGCAGTATTTT.

This chain connects TRBV7-9 to TRBJ1-2; no definite D call. V was trimmed by 7 bases and J by 4 bases, leaving 22 bases between them. The CDR3 is 16 residues long. Germline V gene sequence: CDR1 SEHNR, CDR2 FQNEAQ (reference sequence). Here the CDR3 reads CASIQQNGGSLYGYTF. The CDR3 DNA reads TGTGCCAGCATTCAACAAAACGGTGGGAGCCTCTATGGCTACACCTTC.

The chain couples TRBV28 to TRBJ1-1; the match to TRBD1 covers 7 bases. The V and J ends lost 3 bases and 4 bases, in that order; junction bases with no gene match: 8. Germline loops: CDR1 MDHEN, CDR2 SYDVKM. The length of the CDR3 is 15 residues. The CDR3 region has the DNA TGTGCCAGCAGTTTCTTCGACAGGGAATCCACTGAAGCTTTCTTT. It encodes CASSFFDRESTEAFF.

The chain is built from TRBV5-6 and TRBJ2-7; 8 positions match TRBD1. The germline gives CDR1 SGHDT, CDR2 YYEEEE. J lost 2 bases, V lost 3 bases, and 10 bases had no gene match. The CDR3 covers 16 residues. Here the CDR3 DNA reads TGTGCCAGCAGCTGGGCGGCCAGGGGGCAAACCTACGAGCAGTACTTC. Amino acid sequence: CASSWAARGQTYEQYF.

J is TRBJ2-5 and V is TRBV7-9; no firm D call. CDR1 and CDR2 from the germline V gene are SEHNR and FQNEAQ (reference sequence). The CDR3 is 14 residues long. Deletions cut 5 bases from V and 2 bases from J, with 12 bases between. The CDR3 sequence is CASSRDSGQETQYF. DNA of the CDR3: TGTGCCAGCAGCCGCGATAGTGGTCAAGAGACCCAGTACTTC.

This clone came up a few times. This chain's CDR3 is CASSTSGAGGNEQFF. CDR3 coding DNA: TGTGCCAGCAGTACCTCGGGGGCGGGAGGAAATGAGCAGTTCTTC. The chain combines TRBV28 with TRBJ2-1, with 8 bases aligning to TRBD2. The CDR3 runs 15 residues. CDR1 is MDHEN, CDR2 SYDVKM, per germline. Trimming removed 5 bases from V and 7 bases from J; junction bases left unmatched: 10.